A selection of T cell receptor beta chains follows, all from one sample in a study of T cell repertoires in cytomegalovirus infection. TCRdb recomputed calls from the reads with MiXCR, one row per CDR3 protein. The data contain about 60,000 distinct CDR3 sequences, 20% of them singletons. For these TCRs, the target antigens are not known. The starting material was CD8+ T cells from cultured PBMCs, obtained from culture after CMV antigen stimulation. Receptor source: a human donor in good health (CMV status not recorded). Some clones in this sample may be carry-over from other donors' samples. CDR3s include the opening cysteine and the closing phenylalanine or tryptophan. Each record gives: V gene, J gene, CDR3 protein.

v_call: TRBV6-5; j_call: TRBJ1-2; cdr3_aa: CASSYSSAGGAGYTF
v_call: TRBV7-2; j_call: TRBJ2-7; cdr3_aa: CASSLQPLSYEQYF
v_call: TRBV7-9; j_call: TRBJ2-5; cdr3_aa: CASSFSVLVGGQETQYF
v_call: TRBV12-3/TRBV12-4; j_call: TRBJ2-5; cdr3_aa: CASSAGETQYF
v_call: TRBV5-4; j_call: TRBJ2-4; cdr3_aa: CASSLRHSWIIGNIQYF
v_call: TRBV7-9; j_call: TRBJ2-5; cdr3_aa: CASSSRDRGSGQETQYF
v_call: TRBV5-6; j_call: TRBJ1-2; cdr3_aa: CASNGRGLDYGYTF
v_call: TRBV4-1; j_call: TRBJ2-2; cdr3_aa: CASSQLLKPGELFF
v_call: TRBV7-2; j_call: TRBJ2-7; cdr3_aa: CASSLIRTSAYEQYF
v_call: TRBV7-2; j_call: TRBJ1-1; cdr3_aa: CASSLQTLGTEAFF
v_call: TRBV10-1; j_call: TRBJ1-1; cdr3_aa: CASSEFGPAEAFF
v_call: TRBV6-2/TRBV6-3; j_call: TRBJ2-7; cdr3_aa: CASSYGQPEQYF
v_call: TRBV27; j_call: TRBJ1-2; cdr3_aa: CASSIHREAGYTF
v_call: TRBV12-3/TRBV12-4; j_call: TRBJ1-1; cdr3_aa: CASSLSVFRGEGAFF
v_call: TRBV7-2; j_call: TRBJ2-3; cdr3_aa: CASSLELGGSTDTQYF
v_call: TRBV7-9; j_call: TRBJ2-3; cdr3_aa: CASSLGGSPTDTQYF
v_call: TRBV11-2; j_call: TRBJ2-5; cdr3_aa: CASSPGRETQYF
v_call: TRBV6-1; j_call: TRBJ2-3; cdr3_aa: CASTAGGPTDTQYF
v_call: TRBV27; j_call: TRBJ1-1; cdr3_aa: CASSLWTGTNTEAFF
v_call: TRBV11-2; j_call: TRBJ1-2; cdr3_aa: CASSLEGGLNYGYTF
v_call: TRBV12-3/TRBV12-4; j_call: TRBJ2-5; cdr3_aa: CASSMGAGLGETQYF
v_call: TRBV4-3; j_call: TRBJ2-1; cdr3_aa: CASSQEGSSGGPPRSYNEQFF
v_call: TRBV14; j_call: TRBJ1-2; cdr3_aa: CASSQDLQGPPGGYTF
v_call: TRBV6-2/TRBV6-3; j_call: TRBJ1-1; cdr3_aa: CASSYSSGQGKFGGTEAFF
v_call: TRBV6-5; j_call: TRBJ1-1; cdr3_aa: CASSGTENTEAFF
v_call: TRBV6-5; j_call: TRBJ2-3; cdr3_aa: CASSYRGDTQYF
v_call: TRBV20-1; j_call: TRBJ1-1; cdr3_aa: CSAKGNRGEAEAFF
v_call: TRBV4-3; j_call: TRBJ1-1; cdr3_aa: CASSQLLDLGQRSSEAFF
v_call: TRBV4-3; j_call: TRBJ1-2; cdr3_aa: CASSQDIETGASNYGYTF
v_call: TRBV7-2; j_call: TRBJ2-3; cdr3_aa: CASSPTLAGVGDTQYF
v_call: TRBV6-1; j_call: TRBJ2-2; cdr3_aa: CASSEAGMGTGELFF